The 28 T cell receptor beta chains below all came from one sample that was sequenced in a study of PD-L1 blockade in urothelial cancer. Here immunoSEQ multiplex PCR was the method, and the copy in TCRdb shows in-frame clones only, minus some. The sample contains 50,000 or so clones, more than 70% of which appear only once. The time point here: pretreatment peripheral blood. This material consisted of PBMCs, taken around atezolizumab (anti-PD-L1) treatment. Receptors originate from a man aged 60-69 years with urothelial cancer.

The chain carries TRBV27 and TRBJ2-1, with TRBD2 matching over 12 bases. The CDR3 runs to 16 residues. V shed 5 bases, J shed 4 bases, and the junction held 6 bases outside the gene matches. Germline assignment: CDR1 MNHEY and CDR2 SMNVEV (reference sequence). The chain's CDR3 is CASSILLAGGYNEQFF. The CDR3 coding sequence is TGTGCCAGCAGTATACTACTAGCGGGAGGATACAATGAGCAGTTCTTC.

This clone came up a few times. The chain carries TRBV2 and TRBJ2-1; TRBD1 is a possible D gene (6 bases). The germline CDR1 and CDR2 sequences are SNHLY and FYNNEI. The CDR3 covers 15 residues. Trimming removed 5 bases at V and 9 bases at J, with 20 bases between. The CDR3 nucleotides read TGTGCCAGCAGTCCCCAGTTAGGGGGATTGCCTGAGCAGTTCTTC. Translating it yields CASSPQLGGLPEQFF. The whole variable domain, filled in from reference TRBV2 and TRBJ2-1, reads EPEVTQTPSHQVTQMGQEVILRCVPISNHLYFYWYRQILGQKVEFLVSFYNNEISEKSEIFDDQFSVERPDGSNFTLKIRSTKLEDSAMYFCASSPQLGGLPEQFFGPGTRLTVL.

This chain uses TRBV7-2 with TRBJ2-7; the match to TRBD1 covers 9 bases. In germline, CDR1 is SGHTA, CDR2 FQGNSA. V shed 5 bases and J 2 bases; nucleotides not matched to a gene: 7. This CDR3 has 15 residues. CDR3 coding DNA: TGTGCCAGCAGCGCCCGACAGGGGGTAGCCTACGAGCAGTACTTC. Its protein is CASSARQGVAYEQYF.

The chain joins TRBV6-1 to TRBJ1-6, with D possibly TRBD1 on 6 matching bases. Deletions cut 6 bases from V and 4 bases from J, with 10 bases between. The germline V gene has CDR1 MNHNS and CDR2 SASEGT. The CDR3 has 14 amino acids. The CDR3 loop reads CASSGTNYNSPLHF. CDR3 in DNA: TGTGCCAGCAGCGGGACAAATTATAATTCACCCCTCCACTTT.

This chain uses TRBV19 with TRBJ2-4; 9 bases fit TRBD2. This CDR3 contains 18 residues. The ends lost 5 bases at V and 2 bases at J; junction bases unmatched: 13. Germline V CDR1 and CDR2: LNHDA, SQIVND (reference sequence). For the CDR3, the DNA is TGTGCCAGTAGTGAGGTGGGGGACAGCGGGAGGACCAAAAACATTCAGTACTTC. Its translation: CASSEVGDSGRTKNIQYF.

The rearrangement uses TRBV28 and TRBJ1-2; 7 nucleotides line up with TRBD1. Germline V gene lookup returns CDR1 MDHEN and CDR2 SYDVKM. The CDR3 covers 15 residues. V trimming: 5 bases; J trimming: 5 bases; junction bases outside the gene matches: 11. The CDR3 protein is CASSGDSRSSYGYTF. The CDR3 bases are TGTGCCAGCAGTGGGGACAGCCGTAGTTCGTATGGCTACACCTTC.

The chain joins TRBV2 to TRBJ1-6, with D possibly being TRBD1 (6 bases). CDR3 length: 13 amino acids. Germline V lookup: CDR1 SNHLY, CDR2 FYNNEI. With 10 bases removed from V and 9 bases from J, the gap between germline ends came to 16 bases. CDR3 residues: CATVRDTGSPLHF. Written as DNA, the CDR3 is TGTGCCACCGTCCGGGACACGGGTTCACCCCTCCACTTT.

CDR3 protein: CASSLRVAVYNEQFF. CDR3 DNA: TGTGCCAGCAGCTTAAGGGTAGCGGTATACAATGAGCAGTTCTTC. V usage is TRBV7-9 and J usage is TRBJ2-1; perhaps TRBD2 as D (6 bases). This CDR3 has 15 amino acids. V was shortened by 2 bases and J by 4 bases, with 12 bases between the two germline ends. Germline V gene data show CDR1 as SEHNR and CDR2 as FQNEAQ (reference sequence).

The chain uses TRBV30 and TRBJ2-2, with 7 positions matching TRBD2. V trimming: 5 bases; J trimming: 7 bases; junction bases outside the gene matches: 13. The CDR3 is 15 residues long. Germline V gene lookup returns CDR1 GTSNPN and CDR2 SVGIG (reference sequence). The CDR3 DNA reads as TGTGCCTGGGGGCGGGGGACGCCCACCATCGGGGAGCTGTTTTTT. Its translation: CAWGRGTPTIGELFF.

The chain employs TRBV4-1 and TRBJ2-7; 9 nucleotides match TRBD1. Germline V CDR1 and CDR2: MGHRA, YSYEKL. This CDR3 has 16 residues. Trimming removed 0 bases from V and 0 bases from J; junction bases left unmatched: 3. Written as DNA, the CDR3 is TGCGCCAGCAGCCAAGATGACAGGGGGTTCTCCTACGAGCAGTACTTC. Encoded protein: CASSQDDRGFSYEQYF.

The CDR3 protein is CASSPDLNTEAFF. The DNA for the CDR3 is TGTGCCAGCTCACCGGACTTGAACACTGAAGCTTTCTTT. The V call is TRBV18, the J call TRBJ1-1; D ambiguous. Trimming shortened V by 3 bases and J by 0 bases, and 5 bases separated the two germline ends. Germline CDR1 and CDR2: KGHSH and LQKENI. The CDR3 contains 13 residues.

The V gene is TRBV30, the J gene TRBJ1-2; D is possibly TRBD1 (5 bases). The CDR3 has 13 amino acids. Germline CDR1 is GTSNPN and CDR2 is SVGIG (reference sequence). Trimming removed 3 bases at V and 9 bases at J, with 17 bases between. CDR3 residues: CAWSQDKDGRYTF. In DNA, the CDR3 is TGTGCCTGGAGCCAGGACAAGGATGGTCGCTACACCTTC.

J is TRBJ2-7 and V is TRBV4-1, with D tentatively TRBD1 (6 bases). Germline CDR1 reads MGHRA; CDR2 reads YSYEKL. This CDR3 has 14 residues. Trimming shortened V by 1 base and J by 6 bases, and 13 bases separated the two germline ends. The CDR3 DNA reads TGCGCCAGCAGCCAAGGAGGACCAGGGGCCGAGCAGTACTTC. It translates to CASSQGGPGAEQYF.

This chain links TRBV2 with TRBJ2-1, with D possibly TRBD1 on 5 matching bases. This CDR3 comprises 15 residues. The V gene lost 3 bases and the J gene lost 4 bases, with 13 bases spanning the gap. Germline V gives CDR1 SNHLY, CDR2 FYNNEI. The CDR3 DNA sequence: TGTGCCAGCAGTGAGATTAGGGGAAGGTACAATGAGCAGTTCTTC. Protein product: CASSEIRGRYNEQFF.

In its sample, this clone was seen a few times. This chain joins TRBV7-2 and TRBJ2-7; weak D call: TRBD1 (6 bases). Between the trimmed V and J ends, which lost 2 bases and 4 bases, there was a span of 9 bases. CDR3 length equals 13 residues. CDR1 is SGHTA, CDR2 FQGNSA, per germline. CDR3 in amino acids: CASSLSQGYEQYF. Written as DNA, the CDR3 is TGTGCCAGCAGCTTAAGTCAGGGGTACGAGCAGTACTTC.

The chain is built from TRBV5-4 and TRBJ2-2; D is possibly TRBD2 (6 bases). Germline V gene lookup returns CDR1 SGHNT and CDR2 YYREEE (reference sequence). V was clipped by 2 bases and J by 4 bases, with 12 bases between them. CDR3 length: 15 residues. DNA of the CDR3: TGTGCCAGCAGCTTCGGGACGGGACTCACCGGGGAGCTGTTTTTT. Its translation is CASSFGTGLTGELFF.

This chain uses TRBV18 with TRBJ2-7, with TRBD2 matching over 9 bases. The CDR3 contains 14 residues. CDR1 and CDR2 from the germline V gene are KGHSH and LQKENI. V was pared by 6 bases and J by 0 bases, with 3 bases of the junction left unmatched. CDR3 protein: CASSVAGASYEQYF. In DNA form, the CDR3 reads TGTGCCAGCTCCGTAGCGGGAGCCTCCTACGAGCAGTACTTC.

The chain combines TRBV29-1 with TRBJ2-7; D possibly corresponds to TRBD2 (6 bases). The CDR3 contains 14 residues. V gave up 6 bases and J gave up 1 base, with 16 bases separating them. Looked up from germline, CDR1 is SQVTM and CDR2 is ANQGSEA. CDR3 nucleotides: TGCAGCGTCCTCGTTGGGACTTCATCCTACGAGCAGTACTTC. This translates into CSVLVGTSSYEQYF.

The rearrangement uses TRBV7-9 and TRBJ2-7, with TRBD1 as a possible D gene (6 bases). Germline CDR1 and CDR2: SEHNR and FQNEAQ (reference sequence). Trimming shortened V by 3 bases and J by 1 base, and 19 bases separated the two germline ends. This CDR3 is built from 17 residues. CDR3 protein: CASSFFGTGQGSYEQYF. CDR3 sequence (DNA): TGTGCCAGCAGCTTTTTCGGCACGGGGCAGGGGTCCTACGAGCAGTACTTC. Complete variable domain (other parts from reference TRBV7-9 and TRBJ2-7): DTGVSQNPRHKITKRGQNVTFRCDPISEHNRLYWYRQTLGQGPEFLTYFQNEAQLEKSRLLSDRFSAERPKGSFSTLEIQRTEQGDSAMYLCASSFFGTGQGSYEQYFGPGTRLTVT.

The chain is built from TRBV19 and TRBJ2-7; 9 positions match TRBD1. CDR3 size: 15 residues. Per germline, CDR1 LNHDA and CDR2 SQIVND (reference sequence). After removal of 5 bases from V and 2 bases from J, the junction contained 7 bases not matched to a gene. CDR3 region: CASSVGTGRTYEQYF. Here the CDR3 DNA reads TGTGCCAGTAGTGTAGGGACAGGGAGGACCTACGAGCAGTACTTC. The variable domain in full, with the rest retrieved from reference TRBV19 and TRBJ2-7, is DGGITQSPKYLFRKEGQNVTLSCEQNLNHDAMYWYRQDPGQGLRLIYYSQIVNDFQKGDIAEGYSVSREKKESFPLTVTSAQKNPTAFYLCASSVGTGRTYEQYFGPGTRLTVT.

The gene calls are TRBV7-2 and TRBJ2-7; TRBD2 agrees at 10 bases. The junction had 8 bases not matched to a gene; V was cut back by 1 base and J by 5 bases. This CDR3 has 16 amino acids. The V gene's germline CDR1 is SGHTA and CDR2 FQGNSA. CDR3 sequence (DNA): TGTGCCAGCAGCTTAGGTCCCCTAGCGGGGGTCAACGAGCAGTACTTC. Protein: CASSLGPLAGVNEQYF.

This clone occurred a few times. The V gene is TRBV7-2, the J gene TRBJ2-6; 7 bases fit TRBD1. The J segment lost 4 bases and the V segment lost 4 bases, leaving 10 bases of the junction unmatched. The CDR3 contains 17 residues. Germline assignment: CDR1 SGHTA and CDR2 FQGNSA. In DNA form, the CDR3 reads TGTGCCAGCAGCTCGGTGACAGGGCTTGCCGGGGCCAACGTCCTGACTTTC. This sequence encodes CASSSVTGLAGANVLTF.

The genes are TRBV11-3 and TRBJ2-1, with 8 positions matching TRBD1. CDR1 is SGHNT and CDR2 is YENEEA in the germline V gene. J was trimmed by 9 bases and V by 0 bases; bases with no gene match: 10. The CDR3 is 16 residues long. This CDR3 is CASSLDGAGQGIEQFF. Written as DNA, the CDR3 is TGTGCCAGCAGCTTAGATGGGGCAGGACAGGGAATTGAGCAGTTCTTC.

This clone came up once. V gene TRBV30 combines with J gene TRBJ1-2; 7 bases match TRBD1. This CDR3 is 17 amino acids long. V lost 3 bases and J lost 3; bases outside the gene matches: 16. Germline V gene data show CDR1 as GTSNPN and CDR2 as SVGIG (reference sequence). The CDR3 DNA reads as TGTGCCTGGAGGGCGCGACAGGGCGGTTCCTCAGACTATGGCTACACCTTC. It is translated as CAWRARQGGSSDYGYTF.

This clone was seen once. The chain combines TRBV5-6 with TRBJ1-6; 7 bases align to TRBD1. The V segment lost 4 bases and the J segment 6 bases; nucleotides outside the gene matches: 7. The CDR3 sequence is 15 residues long. Germline CDR1 is SGHDT and CDR2 is YYEEEE. The CDR3 spells CASSHWGQSNSPLHF. The CDR3 coding sequence is TGTGCCAGCAGCCATTGGGGACAGAGTAATTCACCCCTCCACTTT. Looking up the rest from reference TRBV5-6 and TRBJ1-6 gives the full variable domain: DAGVTQSPTHLIKTRGQQVTLRCSPKSGHDTVSWYQQALGQGPQFIFQYYEEEERQRGNFPDRFSGHQFPNYSSELNVNALLLGDSALYLCASSHWGQSNSPLHFGNGTRLTVT.

This chain joins TRBV5-4 and TRBJ1-2; 7 nucleotides match TRBD1. Losses at the gene ends were 1 base for V and 9 bases for J; bases not matched to a gene: 3. The CDR3 covers 12 residues. Germline CDR1 SGHNT, CDR2 YYREEE (reference sequence). The CDR3 sequence: CASSLTGDRYTF. CDR3 sequence (DNA): TGTGCCAGCAGCTTGACAGGGGATCGCTACACCTTC.

The V call is TRBV29-1, the J call TRBJ1-3; TRBD1 might be the D (6 bases). CDR3 length: 13 amino acids. Germline V gene lookup returns CDR1 SQVTM and CDR2 ANQGSEA. CDR3 coding DNA: TGCAGTGTCGGGGGGGGGCCTGGAAACACCATATATTTT. This translates into CSVGGGPGNTIYF.

The rearrangement uses TRBV20-1 and TRBJ2-7, with D possibly TRBD2 on 6 matching bases. CDR3 length: 10 residues. In germline, CDR1 is DFQATT, CDR2 SNEGSKA (reference sequence). The CDR3 spells CSVGGYEQYF. The CDR3, as DNA: TGCAGCGTCGGGGGCTACGAGCAGTACTTC.